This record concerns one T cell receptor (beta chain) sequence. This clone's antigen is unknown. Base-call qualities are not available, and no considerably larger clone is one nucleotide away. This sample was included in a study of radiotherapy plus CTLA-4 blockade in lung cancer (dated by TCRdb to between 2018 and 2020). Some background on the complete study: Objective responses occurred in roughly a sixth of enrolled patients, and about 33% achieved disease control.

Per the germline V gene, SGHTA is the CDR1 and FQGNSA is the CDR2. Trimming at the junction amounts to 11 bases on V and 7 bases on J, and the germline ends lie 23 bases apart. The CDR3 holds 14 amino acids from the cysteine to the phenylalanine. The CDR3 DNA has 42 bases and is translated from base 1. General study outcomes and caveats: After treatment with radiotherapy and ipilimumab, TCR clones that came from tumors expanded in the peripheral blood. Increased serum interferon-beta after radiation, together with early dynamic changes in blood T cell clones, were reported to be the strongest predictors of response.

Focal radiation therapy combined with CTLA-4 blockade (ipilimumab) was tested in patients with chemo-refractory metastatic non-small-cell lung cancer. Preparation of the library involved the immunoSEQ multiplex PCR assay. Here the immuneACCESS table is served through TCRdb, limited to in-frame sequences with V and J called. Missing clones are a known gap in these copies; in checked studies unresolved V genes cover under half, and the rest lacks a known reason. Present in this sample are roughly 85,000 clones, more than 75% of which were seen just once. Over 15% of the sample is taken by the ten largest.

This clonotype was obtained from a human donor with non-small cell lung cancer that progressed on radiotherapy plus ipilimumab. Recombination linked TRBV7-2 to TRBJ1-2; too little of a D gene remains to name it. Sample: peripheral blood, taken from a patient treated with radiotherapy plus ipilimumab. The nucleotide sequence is TGTGCCGGTAGCAGGAGGGCCCACCATGTTGGCTACACCTTC. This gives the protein CAGSRRAHHVGYTF.